A selection of T cell receptor beta chains follows, all from one sample in a study of T cell repertoires in cytomegalovirus infection. What these receptors recognize is not known. TCRdb reprocessed the reads via MiXCR and lists one record per CDR3 protein. The sample has around 900,000 distinct CDR3 sequences; approximately 33% are singletons. The specimen was cultured CD8+ T cells from PBMCs, collected from culture after CMV antigen stimulation. Receptors were obtained from a human donor in good health (CMV status not recorded). Some clones in this sample may be carry-over from other donors' samples. CDR3s include the opening cysteine and the closing phenylalanine or tryptophan. A D gene is named only where the DNA matches it firmly. Part of the rows lack a size; the others show once, few, many or a class for expanded clones.

cdr3_nt cdr3_aa cdr3_length d_call v_call clone_size j_call
TGCGCCAGCAGCCAAGATTCTACAGGGACACACCGGGAAGCTTTCTTT CASSQDSTGTHREAFF 16 . TRBV4-3 . TRBJ1-1
TGTGCCGCGACAGGCATGAACACTGAAGCTTTCTTT CAATGMNTEAFF 12 . TRBV6-2/TRBV6-3 . TRBJ1-1
TGTGCCAGCACCCCCGACCGGGACAGAAAAAACATTCAGTACTTC CASTPDRDRKNIQYF 15 TRBD1 TRBV7-9 . TRBJ2-4
TGCGCCAGCAGGGGGACTAGCGGGGGTACTAGCACAGATACGCAGTATTTT CASRGTSGGTSTDTQYF 17 TRBD2 TRBV4-1 . TRBJ2-3
TGTGCCAGCACCCCCCGTGCGGGGGCCGAACAAGAGACCCAGTACTTC CASTPRAGAEQETQYF 16 . TRBV28 few TRBJ2-5
TGTGCCACCAGCATCGGGACAGCCAGCTCCTACGAGCAGTACTTT CATSIGTASSYEQYF 15 TRBD1 TRBV15 . TRBJ2-7
TGTGCCAGCACATCCGCGGGGGGCATAAAGACCCAGTACTTC CASTSAGGIKTQYF 14 TRBD2 TRBV12-3/TRBV12-4 . TRBJ2-5
TGTGCCAGTAGCGCCGGGACGGCGTTTTTTTATGGCTACACCTTC CASSAGTAFFYGYTF 15 . TRBV19 many TRBJ1-2
TGTGCCAGCAGTGGAGCGGGGGGGCCTAATGAGCAGTTCTTC CASSGAGGPNEQFF 14 TRBD2 TRBV27 . TRBJ2-1
TGTGCCAGCAGTTTCTTCGCTAGCAAAAACACCGGGGAGCTGTTTTTT CASSFFASKNTGELFF 16 . TRBV28 . TRBJ2-2
TGTGCCAGCAGTTACGAGGGGTTCACAGATACGCAGTATTTT CASSYEGFTDTQYF 14 . TRBV6-2/TRBV6-3 . TRBJ2-3
TGTGCCAGCGGCATCCCCCCCGACAGGGGAGTCTTCTACGAGCAGTACTTC CASGIPPDRGVFYEQYF 17 TRBD1 TRBV6-6 . TRBJ2-7
TGTGCCAGCAGTTTATTCAGTCTAAGTAGCAATCAGCCCCAGCATTTT CASSLFSLSSNQPQHF 16 . TRBV12-3/TRBV12-4 . TRBJ1-5
TGTGCCAGCAGCTTAATGGCAGCCTCCTACAATGAGCAGTTCTTC CASSLMAASYNEQFF 15 . TRBV7-3 . TRBJ2-1
TGTGCCAGCAGCACTGAGGGTAGCGGGGGGCTTTCCTACAATGAGCAGTTCTTC CASSTEGSGGLSYNEQFF 18 TRBD2 TRBV7-3 few TRBJ2-1
TGTGCCAGCAGCATGCTCGGGACAGGGGGCGATGAGCAGTTCTTC CASSMLGTGGDEQFF 15 TRBD1 TRBV7-2 many TRBJ2-1
TGCAGTGCTAGAGATCGTAGCGGGGGGGCCTACAATGAGCAGTTCTTC CSARDRSGGAYNEQFF 16 TRBD2 TRBV20-1 few TRBJ2-1
TGTGCCAGCAGTTACCCTGCCGGGGGCTACACCTTC CASSYPAGGYTF 12 . TRBV6-5 . TRBJ1-2
TGTGCCAGCAGTCGCAGGGACAGGGGTAATTCACCCCTCCACTTT CASSRRDRGNSPLHF 15 TRBD1 TRBV6-5 few TRBJ1-6
TGTGCCAGCAGCGTAGATGGGGGAGAAGAGACCCAGTACTTC CASSVDGGEETQYF 14 . TRBV9 . TRBJ2-5
TGTGCCAGCACCGCACTAGCGGGGGGGACCCAGGGAAAAGAGACCCAGTACTTC CASTALAGGTQGKETQYF 18 TRBD2 TRBV6-6 . TRBJ2-5
TGTGTCAGCAGCATCCCGCGGGGACCTAGGACCTCCTATGGCTACACCTTC CVSSIPRGPRTSYGYTF 17 . TRBV7-4 once TRBJ1-2
TGTGCCAGCAGCTTAGTTGGCGGGGTCCTGAATCAGCCCCAGCATTTT CASSLVGGVLNQPQHF 16 . TRBV7-9 . TRBJ1-5